This T cell receptor (beta chain) was recovered during a study of somatic mutations in cytotoxic T cells in rheumatoid arthritis. Notes on the study in general: Relative to age-matched healthy controls, rheumatoid arthritis patients did not differ significantly in CD8+ T-cell clonality. Exceedance of 20% of CD8+ cells by the largest CD8+ clone occurred in about an eighth of the roughly 60 patients.

Germline V CDR1 and CDR2: LNHDA, SQIVND (reference sequence). V dropped 5 bases and J dropped 2 bases, with 22 bases sitting between them. This CDR3 comprises 17 residues. Concerning this clone itself: The antigen remains undetermined.

The assay was immunoSEQ multiplex PCR, and TCRdb's table has in-frame clones only and misses some. The data show around 15,000 clones, 65% to 75% seen once. The source material was CD8+ T cells sorted from blood. This clonotype was obtained from an adult with rheumatoid arthritis. J is TRBJ2-7 and V is TRBV19; tentatively, D is TRBD2 (5 bases). In nucleotides, the CDR3 is TGTGCCAGTAGTCCACGGGTGGAGGTCATACAAACCTACGAGCAGTACTTC. Translation: CASSPRVEVIQTYEQYF.